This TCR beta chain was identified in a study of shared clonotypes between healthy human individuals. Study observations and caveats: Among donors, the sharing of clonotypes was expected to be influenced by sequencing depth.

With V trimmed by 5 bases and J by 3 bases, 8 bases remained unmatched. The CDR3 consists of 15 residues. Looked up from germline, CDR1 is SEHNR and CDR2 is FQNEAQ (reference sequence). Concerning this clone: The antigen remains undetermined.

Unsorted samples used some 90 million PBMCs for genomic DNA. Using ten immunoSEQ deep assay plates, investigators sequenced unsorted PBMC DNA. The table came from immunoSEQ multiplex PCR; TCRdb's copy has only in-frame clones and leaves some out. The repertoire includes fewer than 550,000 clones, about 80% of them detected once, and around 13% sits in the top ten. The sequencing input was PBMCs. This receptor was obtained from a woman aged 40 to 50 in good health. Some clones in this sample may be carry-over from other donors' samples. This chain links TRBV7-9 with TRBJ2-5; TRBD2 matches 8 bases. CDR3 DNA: TGTGCCAGCAGCCCAACCGGGACTAGGAAAGAGACCCAGTACTTC. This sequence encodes CASSPTGTRKETQYF.